This T cell receptor beta chain stems from a study of blood T cells in healthy people across ages (dated by TCRdb to 2014 to 2015). Concerning the study at large: In model experiments, template switching captured about one uniquely barcoded TCR beta cDNA molecule for every two T cells. The study measured age-related changes in TCR beta repertoire diversity using deep sequencing normalized with unique cDNA molecular identifiers. Two additional independent replicas of 1 million unique cDNA reads from the same blood draw were analyzed for two donors (one aged 18 to 29 and one aged 80 or older). To avoid experimental bias, donors of different ages were randomly spread across the sequencing lanes. The donors were divided into four age groups: young (average around 16 years), middle-aged (about 40), aged (under 70) and long-lived (around 80).

In the case of this clonotype: Its antigen target is currently unknown. Base-call qualities are not available, and no considerably larger clone is one nucleotide away.

Results and caveats for the whole study, not just this receptor: As age increased, observed TCR beta diversity per million T cells dropped in a roughly linear way, and a significant reduction was already evident by age about 40. Observed TCR beta diversity correlated strongly with the percentage of naive T cells measured by flow cytometry. The long-lived group showed more naive CD4+ T cells, fewer expanded clones and increased TCR diversity than the aged group, suggesting age selection. Estimates of total diversity based on one million sequenced T cells were regarded as lower bounds and as underestimates. Because profiling used bulk unsorted PBMCs, naive and antigen-experienced compartments could not be compared conclusively. The CMV infection status of donors was not known, potentially confounding age-related changes in expanded clonotypes.

The V and J ends are trimmed by 1 base and 5 bases, leaving 10 bases between them. The CDR3 starts with the cysteine, ends with the phenylalanine, and has 14 residues. This entry keeps only the CDR3 DNA: 42 bases, framed from base 1. Sequences MNHNY (CDR1) and SVGAGI (CDR2) are obtained from the germline V gene (reference sequence). The approximately 39 donors, aged roughly 6 to 95 years, were systemically healthy Caucasian individuals from Russia. About 9.6 milliliters of peripheral blood were collected from each donor into EDTA-treated Vacutainer tubes. Ficoll-Paque density-gradient centrifugation was used to isolate PBMCs, with at least 6 million obtained per sample. Total RNA, at least 6 micrograms per sample, was extracted from PBMCs with Trizol reagent. For every donor, flow cytometry on a PBMC aliquot measured the percentage of naive CD45RAhigh/CD27high T cells. The library relied on 5' RACE. The second PCR ran for roughly 7 to 11 cycles and used a J-beta primer mix along with a sample-barcoded 5' primer. A unique molecular identifier was introduced onto each TCR beta cDNA molecule by a template-switch 5' adaptor carrying 12 random nucleotides. Each sample yielded at least 3 million CDR3-containing paired-end reads. First-strand cDNA was synthesized from all RNA with the Mint cDNA synthesis kit, primed by a TRBC-specific oligonucleotide. Following uracil-DNA glycosylase treatment, a first 18-cycle PCR with universal primers M1SS and BC2_uni_R was performed on all cDNA. As for the authors' bioinformatics: For normalization, 1 million high-quality reads were randomly selected from each sample, with every read carrying a distinct molecular identifier. Instead of being binned into consensus sequences, reads with shared molecular identifiers were discarded. CDR3 identification, clonotype clustering and error correction used MiTCR with a Q25 quality threshold and the strictest error-elimination algorithm. A nonparametric unseen species model with Euler transformation was used to estimate a lower bound on total TCR beta diversity. TCRdb's own reprocessing of the public reads used fastp at Q25 and MiXCR and kept productive beta chains. CDR3 protein duplicates are merged, each entry listing the most common genes and DNA. TCRdb, not the original authors, processed these V and J calls. Across this sample there are 1,800,000 or so distinct CDR3 sequences, with about two fifths seen only once. Roughly 23% of the sample is held by the ten biggest clonotypes.

The chain joins TRBV6-6 to TRBJ2-3; the D element could tentatively be TRBD1 or TRBD2, as 5 bases agree for each. The clonotype originates from a human donor in good health. The sample consisted of blood. The CDR3 protein sequence reads: CASSYYRGGDTQYF. The DNA is as follows: TGTGCCAGCAGTTACTATCGGGGCGGAGATACGCAGTATTTT.